The clone carrying this TCR beta chain was recorded only once. Its antigen is still unknown. The junction had 3 bases not matched to a gene; V was cut back by 2 bases and J by 6 bases. The CDR3 has 14 amino acids. Germline V gene sequence: CDR1 SNHLY, CDR2 FYNNEI. TCRdb's copy holds only in-frame clones and misses some; the assay was immunoSEQ multiplex PCR. The sample yields 100,000 to 150,000 clones, approximately 89% seen once. The sample comes from a study of T cell responses to AZD1222 COVID-19 vaccine. Overall study findings and caveats: Vaccination with two AZD1222 doses was followed by a rise in Spike-specific TCR breadth and depth. Every sample of the repertoires postdated the peak T cell response.

Sequenced here: peripheral blood, sampled on day 0 of AZD1222 vaccination. This rearrangement joins TRBV2 to TRBJ2-7; 11 bases map to TRBD1. The TCR originated in an adult in good health. CDR3 in DNA: TGTGCCAGCAGTGAAAGGACAGGGGGCTTCGAGCAGTACTTC. Its translation: CASSERTGGFEQYF. Combining the CDR3 with reference TRBV2 and TRBJ2-7 gives the whole variable domain EPEVTQTPSHQVTQMGQEVILRCVPISNHLYFYWYRQILGQKVEFLVSFYNNEISEKSEIFDDQFSVERPDGSNFTLKIRSTKLEDSAMYFCASSERTGGFEQYFGPGTRLTVT.